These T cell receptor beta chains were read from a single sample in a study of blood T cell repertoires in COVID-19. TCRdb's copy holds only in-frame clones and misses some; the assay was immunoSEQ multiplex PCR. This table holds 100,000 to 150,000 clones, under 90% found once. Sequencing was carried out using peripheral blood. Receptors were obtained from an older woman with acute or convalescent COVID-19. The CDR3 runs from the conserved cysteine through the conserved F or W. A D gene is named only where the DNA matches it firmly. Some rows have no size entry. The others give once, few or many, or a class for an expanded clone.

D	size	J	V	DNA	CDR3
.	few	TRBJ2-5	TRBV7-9	TGTGCCAGCAGCCCTCCGGGGTTGGGGGAGACCCAGTACTTC	CASSPPGLGETQYF
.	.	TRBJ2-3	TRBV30	TGTGCCTGGAGTGTCGGCGCGGCAGATACGCAGTATTTT	CAWSVGAADTQYF
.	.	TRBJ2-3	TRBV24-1	TGTGCCACCAGTGATTTGGGGGGCCCTAGCACAGATACGCAGTATTTT	CATSDLGGPSTDTQYF
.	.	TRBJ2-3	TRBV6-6	TGTGCCAGCAGTTACAATCAGGGTATAACAGATACGCAGTATTTT	CASSYNQGITDTQYF
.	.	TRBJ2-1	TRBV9	TGTGCCAGCACCCTGACAGGAGATTACAATGAGCAGTTCTTC	CASTLTGDYNEQFF
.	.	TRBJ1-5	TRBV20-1	TGCAGTGCTAGTTCGGGATCTTATAGCAATCAGCCCCAGCATTTT	CSASSGSYSNQPQHF
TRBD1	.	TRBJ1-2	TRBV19	TGTGCCAGTACGGGTGACAGGGTTTACTATGGCTACACCTTC	CASTGDRVYYGYTF
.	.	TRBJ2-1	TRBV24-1	TGTGCCACCAGTGATCCGCGGTGGCCCAAAGAGCAGTTCTTC	CATSDPRWPKEQFF
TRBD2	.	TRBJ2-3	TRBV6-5	TGTGCCAGCCGCATTGCGGGGGGCCGGGATACGCAGTATTTT	CASRIAGGRDTQYF
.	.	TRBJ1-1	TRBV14	TGTGCCAGCAGCCAAGAGGGCCCCGACAGGACTGAAGCTTTCTTT	CASSQEGPDRTEAFF
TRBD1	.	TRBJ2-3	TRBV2	TGTGCCAGCAGTGGACAGGGGGCAAGTGGAGATACGCAGTATTTT	CASSGQGASGDTQYF
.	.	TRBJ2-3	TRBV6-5	TGTGCCAGCAGCCCATCAACTGTCACAGATACGCAGTATTTT	CASSPSTVTDTQYF
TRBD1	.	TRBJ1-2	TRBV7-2	TGTGCCAGCAGTTCAATACCGGGACAGGGAAGCGGCTACACCTTC	CASSSIPGQGSGYTF
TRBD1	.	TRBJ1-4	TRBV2	TGTGCCAGCAGAACAGGGGCAACTAATGAAAAACTGTTTTTT	CASRTGATNEKLFF
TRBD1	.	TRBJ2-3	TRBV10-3	TGTGCCATCAGTTCGACAGGGATCTTGACAGATACGCAGTATTTT	CAISSTGILTDTQYF
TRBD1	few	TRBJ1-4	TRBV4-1	TGCGCCAGCAGCTCCCGGACAGGTACTGAAAAACTGTTTTTT	CASSSRTGTEKLFF
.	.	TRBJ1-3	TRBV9	TGTGCCAGCAGCGTAGGTACGGGTTCCTCTGGAAACACCATATATTTT	CASSVGTGSSGNTIYF
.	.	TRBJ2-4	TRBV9	TGTGCCAGCAGCGACGAGGACGGGAGCAACATTCAGTACTTC	CASSDEDGSNIQYF
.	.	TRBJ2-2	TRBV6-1	TGTGCCAGCAGTGAACACTCGAACACCGGGGAGCTGTTTTTT	CASSEHSNTGELFF
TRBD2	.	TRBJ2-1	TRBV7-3	TGTGCCAGCAGCCGTCTACTAGCGGGGCACAATGAGCAGTTCTTC	CASSRLLAGHNEQFF
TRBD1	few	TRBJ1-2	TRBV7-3	TGTGCCAGCAGCCCCGGACAGGGTGGGTTCTATGGCTACACCTTC	CASSPGQGGFYGYTF
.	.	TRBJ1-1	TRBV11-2	TGTGCCAGCAGCTTAGGGACAGAAGCTTTCTTT	CASSLGTEAFF
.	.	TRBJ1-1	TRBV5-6	TGTGCCAGCAGCGACTCACGAAATGGCGGCACTGAAGCTTTCTTT	CASSDSRNGGTEAFF
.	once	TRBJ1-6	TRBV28	TGTGCCAGCAGCCCCCCCTTTAGCGGTTCACCCCTCCACTTT	CASSPPFSGSPLHF
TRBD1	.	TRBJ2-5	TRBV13	TGTGCCAGCAGCTATACCCCGGGACAGGGGAGAGGGACCCAGTACTTC	CASSYTPGQGRGTQYF
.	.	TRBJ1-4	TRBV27	TGTGCCAGCAGTTTAAAAGGGGCAGCTAATGAAAAACTGTTTTTT	CASSLKGAANEKLFF
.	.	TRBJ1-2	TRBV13	TGTGCCAGCAGCTCGATAACACAGGGCAGCTATGGCTACACCTTC	CASSSITQGSYGYTF
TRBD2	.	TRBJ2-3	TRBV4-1	TGCGCCAGCAGCCCTCGAAGGGCGGGGGGTGTTGATACGCAGTATTTT	CASSPRRAGGVDTQYF
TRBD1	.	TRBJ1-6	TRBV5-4	TGTGCCAGCAGCTTGGCCCCGGGACAGGAGAATTCACCCCTCCACTTT	CASSLAPGQENSPLHF
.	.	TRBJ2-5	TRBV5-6	TGTGCCAGCAGGACAGCTACGAATCAAGAGACCCAGTACTTC	CASRTATNQETQYF
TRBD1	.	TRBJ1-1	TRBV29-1	TGCAGCGTTGTGAAGGGGGCGAAAGCTTTCTTT	CSVVKGAKAFF
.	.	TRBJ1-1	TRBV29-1	TGCAGCCTTGGGGGGGTGAACACTGAAGCTTTCTTT	CSLGGVNTEAFF
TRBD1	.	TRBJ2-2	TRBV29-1	TGCAGCGTCCGCAGACAGGGGGGGGAGGAGCTGTTTTTT	CSVRRQGGEELFF
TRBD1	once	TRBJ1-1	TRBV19	TGTGCCAGTGGGCGACAGGGGGCGAGCACTGAAGCTTTCTTT	CASGRQGASTEAFF
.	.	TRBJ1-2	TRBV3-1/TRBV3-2	TGTGCCAGCAGCCCACAGGGTCTTTCTAACTATGGCTACACCTTC	CASSPQGLSNYGYTF
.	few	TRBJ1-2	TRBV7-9	TGTGCCAGCAGTTCCAAAATAGGAGATGGCTACACCTTC	CASSSKIGDGYTF
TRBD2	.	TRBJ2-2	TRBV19	TGTGCCAGTAGTATCGTACTGCTAGCGGGGGGCGCACCGAACACCGGGGAGCTGTTTTTT	CASSIVLLAGGAPNTGELFF
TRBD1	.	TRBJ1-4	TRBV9	TGTGCCAGCAGCTGGGGACAGGGGGTATCTTTCGGTGAAAAACTGTTTTTT	CASSWGQGVSFGEKLFF
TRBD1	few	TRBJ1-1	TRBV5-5	TGTGCCAGCAGCTTACGGGACAGGGTGAACACTGAAGCTTTCTTT	CASSLRDRVNTEAFF
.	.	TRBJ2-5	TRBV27	TGTGCCAGCAGTTTATTGGGATCAGGGGTGCGGGAGACCCAGTACTTC	CASSLLGSGVRETQYF
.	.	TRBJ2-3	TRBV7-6	TGTGCCAGCAGCTTAGGTACAGGGAGAAGCACAGATACGCAGTATTTT	CASSLGTGRSTDTQYF
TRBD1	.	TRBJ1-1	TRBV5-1	TGCGCCAGCAGCTCCCAACAGGGGACTGAAGCTTTCTTT	CASSSQQGTEAFF
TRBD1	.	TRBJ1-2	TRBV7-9	TGTGCCAGCACCTGGAGTCGGACAGGCAGTCTGGATGGGTACACCTTC	CASTWSRTGSLDGYTF
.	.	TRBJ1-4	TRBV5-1	TGCGCCAGCAGCTTGGGGCAGGGTACTGAAAAACTGTTTTTT	CASSLGQGTEKLFF
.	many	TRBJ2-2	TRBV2	TGTGCCAGCAGTGTGATTAGCCCGGGCGGGGAGCTGTTTTTT	CASSVISPGGELFF
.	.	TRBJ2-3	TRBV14	TGTGCCAGCAGCCGCAGGGTAGATACGCAGTATTTT	CASSRRVDTQYF
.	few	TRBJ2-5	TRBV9	TGTGCCAGCAGCGTTGGGCCGAGCATACAAGAGACCCAGTACTTC	CASSVGPSIQETQYF
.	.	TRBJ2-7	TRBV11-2	TGTGCCAGCAGCAGCCGGGTGGGGGGATACTACGAGCAGTACTTC	CASSSRVGGYYEQYF
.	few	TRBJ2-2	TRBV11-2	TGTGCCAGCAGCGATACAGGGGGGGCCGGGGAGCTGTTTTTT	CASSDTGGAGELFF
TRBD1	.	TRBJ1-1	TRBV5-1	TGCGCTTCGACTCAGGGACAGATGAACACTGAAGCTTTCTTT	CASTQGQMNTEAFF
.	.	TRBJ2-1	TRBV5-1	TGCGCCAGCAGCTTCGAGGGATCCGGCGAGCAGTTCTTC	CASSFEGSGEQFF
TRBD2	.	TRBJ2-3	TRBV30	TGTGCCTGGAGTGCCGAACGGACTAGCGGGGCTCCAGATACGCAGTATTTT	CAWSAERTSGAPDTQYF
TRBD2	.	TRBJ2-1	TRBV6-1	TGTGCCAGCAGTGAATTGGTTGCGGGGGGGAAAAATGAGCAGTTCTTC	CASSELVAGGKNEQFF
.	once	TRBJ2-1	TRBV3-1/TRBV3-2	TGTGCCAGCAGCCAAGAGAGTTCGCCCCGGCCAGCGAAATCCTACAATGAGCAGTTCTTC	CASSQESSPRPAKSYNEQFF